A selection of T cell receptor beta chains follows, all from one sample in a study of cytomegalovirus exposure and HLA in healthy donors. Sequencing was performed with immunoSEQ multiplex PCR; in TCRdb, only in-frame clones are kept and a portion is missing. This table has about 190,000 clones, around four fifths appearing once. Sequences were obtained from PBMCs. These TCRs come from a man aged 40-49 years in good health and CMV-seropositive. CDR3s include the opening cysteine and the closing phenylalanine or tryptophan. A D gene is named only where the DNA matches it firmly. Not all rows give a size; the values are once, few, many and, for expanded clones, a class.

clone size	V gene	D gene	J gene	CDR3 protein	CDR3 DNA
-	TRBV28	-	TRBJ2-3	CASSLGRSTDTQYF	TGTGCCAGCAGTTTGGGCAGAAGCACAGATACGCAGTATTTT
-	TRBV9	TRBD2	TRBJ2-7	CASSVGPLAGSSYEQYF	TGTGCCAGCAGCGTAGGACCGCTAGCGGGGAGCTCCTACGAGCAGTACTTC
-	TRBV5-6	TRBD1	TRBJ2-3	CASSYFRGSSTDTQYF	TGTGCCAGCAGCTATTTCAGGGGGAGTAGCACAGATACGCAGTATTTT
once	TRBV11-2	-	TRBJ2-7	CASSLSGSYEQYF	TGTGCCAGCAGCTTAAGCGGCTCCTACGAGCAGTACTTC
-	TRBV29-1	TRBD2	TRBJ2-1	CSVEASGLADLGQFF	TGCAGCGTTGAAGCTTCGGGACTAGCGGACCTAGGGCAGTTCTTC
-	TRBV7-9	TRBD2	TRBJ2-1	CASSSPPGGTYNEQFF	TGTGCCAGCAGCTCACCGCCGGGGGGAACCTACAATGAGCAGTTCTTC
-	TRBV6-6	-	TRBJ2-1	CASSNTREQFF	TGTGCCAGCAGTAATACTAGAGAGCAGTTCTTC
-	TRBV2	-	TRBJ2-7	CASTLAESYEQYF	TGTGCCAGCACATTAGCGGAGTCCTACGAGCAGTACTTC
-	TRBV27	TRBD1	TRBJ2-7	CASNIPNDRGTYEQYF	TGTGCCAGCAACATACCCAATGACAGGGGGACCTACGAGCAGTACTTC
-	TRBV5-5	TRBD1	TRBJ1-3	CASSLASGQGNTIYF	TGTGCCAGCAGCTTGGCATCGGGACAGGGAAACACCATATATTTT
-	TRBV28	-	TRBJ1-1	CASRLTAGGRTEAFF	TGTGCCAGCAGGCTAACTGCAGGAGGTCGGACTGAAGCTTTCTTT
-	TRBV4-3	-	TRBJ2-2	CASSQEGPGLLIRELFF	TGCGCCAGCAGCCAAGAGGGACCGGGACTTCTGATCCGGGAGCTGTTTTTT
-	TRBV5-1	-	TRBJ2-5	CASSLAGRETQYF	TGCGCCAGCAGCTTGGCCGGTAGAGAGACCCAGTACTTC
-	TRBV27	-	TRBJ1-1	CASSLSAGRNTEAFF	TGTGCCAGCAGTTTATCGGCGGGACGGAACACTGAAGCTTTCTTT
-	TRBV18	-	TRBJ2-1	CASSPPGRGRDNEQFF	TGTGCCAGCTCACCACCAGGTAGGGGCCGGGACAATGAGCAGTTCTTC
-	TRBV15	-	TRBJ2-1	CATSIRRAAYNEQFF	TGTGCCACCAGCATACGGAGGGCCGCCTACAATGAGCAGTTCTTC
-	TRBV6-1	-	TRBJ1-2	CASSPGARDYGYTF	TGTGCCAGCAGCCCAGGGGCCAGGGACTATGGCTACACCTTC
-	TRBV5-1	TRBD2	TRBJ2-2	CASSRLAGVANTGELFF	TGCGCCAGCAGCCGTCTAGCGGGAGTCGCGAACACCGGGGAGCTGTTTTTT
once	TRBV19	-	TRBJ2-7	CASSGGPPEQYF	TGTGCCAGTAGTGGCGGGCCCCCCGAGCAGTACTTC
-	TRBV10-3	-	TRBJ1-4	CATAGANEKLFF	TGTGCCACCGCGGGTGCTAATGAAAAACTGTTTTTT
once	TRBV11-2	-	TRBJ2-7	CASSLKRSSYEQYF	TGTGCCAGCAGCCTCAAGCGGAGCTCCTACGAGCAGTACTTC
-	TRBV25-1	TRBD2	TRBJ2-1	CASQKTSGRADGNEQFF	TGTGCCAGCCAAAAAACTAGCGGGAGGGCCGACGGAAATGAGCAGTTCTTC
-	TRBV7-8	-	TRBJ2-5	CASSSDRREETQYF	TGTGCCAGCAGCTCGGACAGAAGGGAGGAGACCCAGTACTTC
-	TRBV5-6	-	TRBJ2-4	CASSLAVRAKNSQYF	TGTGCCAGCAGCTTGGCCGTGAGAGCCAAAAACAGTCAGTACTTC
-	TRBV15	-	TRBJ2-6	CATSRRFSGANVLTF	TGTGCCACCAGCAGGAGATTCTCTGGGGCCAACGTCCTGACTTTC